The clone carrying this T cell receptor beta chain was found a few times. Its antigen is unidentified. The entry originates in a study of CD8+CD57+ T cells in acquired aplastic anemia. As for the study in general: Recorded DNA amounts for sorted CD4+ and CD8+ cells had an average of 3.2 ug. Study-wide results and caveats: Around 30 sequences, all CD8+ CDR3, were shared between patients and controls.

Investigators profiled TCR beta VDJ and CDR3 from genomic DNA template. Each CDR3 protein gets one entry after TCRdb re-called the reads with MiXCR. There are just over 200,000 distinct CDR3 sequences in the sample; over 55% occur only once, and about three fifths lies in the top ten. V lost 10 bases and J lost 3, with 10 bases in between. The length of the CDR3 is 12 residues. Germline V gene data show CDR1 as SGHTS and CDR2 as YDEGEE. Sequencing was done on patients that had shown CD8+CD57+ cell expansion by flow cytometry. Everyone among the patients had severe acquired aplastic anemia. The study sampled blood from patients who had received no therapy.

The clonotype comes from a human donor with aplastic anemia. The rearrangement joins TRBV5-8 to TRBJ2-2; D ambiguous. Sequencing was done on a sample of sorted CD4+, CD8+, or CD8+CD57+ T cells (not recorded which) from PBMCs. DNA of the CDR3: TGTGCCCGAGACGTGGACACCGGGGAGCTGTTTTTT. It translates to CARDVDTGELFF.